A single sample is the source of the 21 T cell receptor beta chains below, sequenced in a study of OX40 agonist ivuxolimab in advanced cancers. Libraries came from the immunoSEQ multiplex PCR assay. This is the immuneACCESS table as TCRdb keeps it, with only in-frame sequences that have V and J called. A part of the clones is gone; compared with another copy, unresolved V genes explain less than half, and the rest is unexplained. Present in this sample are 70,000 to 95,000 clones, approximately 90% of which were seen just once. 0.55% to 0.7% of the sample comes from the top ten. The sequencing used CD4+ or CD8+ T cells sorted from blood, collected in a trial of the OX40 agonist ivuxolimab. The receptors stem from an adult with an advanced solid tumor such as melanoma, head and neck, liver or kidney cancer.

The DNA of the CDR3 is TGTGCCAGCAGTCAAGGGACAGTGAACACTGAAGCTTTCTTT. Translated, it gives CASSQGTVNTEAFF. The rearrangement links TRBV6-5 to TRBJ1-1; 7 bases agree with TRBD1. The CDR3 sequence is 14 residues long. After removal of 5 bases from V and 0 bases from J, the junction contained 3 bases not matched to a gene. Germline CDR1 is MNHEY and CDR2 is SVGAGI.

The chain uses TRBV27 and TRBJ1-5; possible D gene TRBD1, 5 bases. This CDR3 region has 18 residues. V gave up 6 bases and J gave up 0 bases, with 21 bases separating them. Germline-derived CDR1 and CDR2 are MNHEY and SMNVEV (reference sequence). The CDR3 reads CASSPGTASPHSNQPQHF. CDR3 sequence (DNA): TGTGCCAGCAGCCCGGGGACGGCCTCTCCTCATAGCAATCAGCCCCAGCATTTT.

The chain uses TRBV19 and TRBJ2-6, with D perhaps TRBD2 (5 bases). This CDR3 has 15 residues. V gave up 9 bases and J gave up 0 bases, with 12 bases separating them. CDR1 is LNHDA, CDR2 SQIVND, per germline (reference sequence). The DNA of the CDR3 is TGTGCCAGCCGGACGGGGAGCTCTGGGGCCAACGTCCTGACTTTC. It translates to CASRTGSSGANVLTF. Based on the CDR3 plus reference TRBV19 and TRBJ2-6, the full variable domain is DGGITQSPKYLFRKEGQNVTLSCEQNLNHDAMYWYRQDPGQGLRLIYYSQIVNDFQKGDIAEGYSVSREKKESFPLTVTSAQKNPTAFYLCASRTGSSGANVLTFGAGSRLTVL.

The rearrangement links TRBV7-2 to TRBJ2-1; 8 bases agree with TRBD2. Germline lookup yields CDR1 SGHTA and CDR2 FQGNSA. J lost 9 bases, V lost 5 bases, and 6 bases had no gene match. The CDR3 covers 13 residues. CDR3 nucleotides: TGTGCCAGCAGCCCCCGAAGCGGGGGTGAGCAGTTCTTC. Translated, it gives CASSPRSGGEQFF.

This chain uses TRBV29-1 with TRBJ2-1, with D possibly being TRBD2 (6 bases). The CDR3 is made up of 15 amino acids. Germline V gene sequence: CDR1 SQVTM, CDR2 ANQGSEA. The V end was cut by 6 bases, the J end by 9 bases, with 24 bases between. This CDR3 is CSVDAGTSLMGEQFF. CDR3 in DNA: TGCAGCGTAGACGCCGGGACTTCCCTAATGGGTGAGCAGTTCTTC.

This sequence joins TRBV14 and TRBJ2-2; the D gene could be TRBD1 or TRBD2 (5 bases each). Germline V CDR1 and CDR2: SGHDN, FVKESK. The CDR3 totals 16 residues. Trimming stripped 4 bases from V and 6 bases from J, with 18 bases between. DNA for the CDR3: TGTGCCAGCAGCCGACAAACCGGGACCCGGGCCGGGGAGCTGTTTTTT. The encoded protein is CASSRQTGTRAGELFF. The entire variable domain, with the rest obtained from reference TRBV14 and TRBJ2-2, is as follows: EAGVTQFPSHSVIEKGQTVTLRCDPISGHDNLYWYRRVMGKEIKFLLHFVKESKQDESGMPNNRFLAERTGGTYSTLKVQPAELEDSGVYFCASSRQTGTRAGELFFGEGSRLTVL.

The rearrangement uses TRBV28 and TRBJ1-2; no clear D gene. This CDR3 region has 11 residues. In germline, CDR1 is MDHEN, CDR2 SYDVKM. V lost 2 bases to trimming and J lost 6 bases, with 4 bases between them. This CDR3 is CASSLTHGYTF. The DNA of the CDR3 is TGTGCCAGCAGTTTAACGCATGGCTACACCTTC.

The J gene is TRBJ2-5, the V gene TRBV28; D possibly corresponds to TRBD1 (5 bases). CDR3 length: 14 residues. CDR1 and CDR2 from the germline V gene are MDHEN and SYDVKM. The ends were cut back, 4 bases at V and 1 base at J, with 10 bases in the middle. The CDR3 region has the DNA TGTGCCAGCAGTTCGAACAGGCGCCAAGAGACCCAGTACTTC. It specifies CASSSNRRQETQYF. Full variable domain (remainder filled in from reference TRBV28 and TRBJ2-5): DVKVTQSSRYLVKRTGEKVFLECVQDMDHENMFWYRQDPGLGLRLIYFSYDVKMKEKGDIPEGYSVSREKKERFSLILESASTNQTSMYLCASSSNRRQETQYFGPGTRLLVL.

The genes are TRBV28 and TRBJ1-1; no clear D. Germline CDR1 reads MDHEN; CDR2 reads SYDVKM. V lost 11 bases, J lost 1 base, and 11 bases lay in between. This CDR3 has 12 residues. CDR3 nucleotides: TGTGCCGCCTCGGGGTGGAACACTGAAGCTTTCTTT. This translates into CAASGWNTEAFF.

This clone was counted once. The J gene is TRBJ1-1, the V gene TRBV11-2; 7 nucleotides line up with TRBD1. CDR3 length: 16 residues. Germline CDR1 and CDR2: SGHAT and FQNNGV. Unmatched junction bases numbered 9, after V lost 0 bases and J lost 5 bases. The CDR3 region is CASSLEFGTDRTEAFF. CDR3 sequence (DNA): TGTGCCAGCAGCTTAGAGTTCGGGACAGATAGGACTGAAGCTTTCTTT.

The rearrangement uses TRBV7-9 and TRBJ2-3; 9 bases are shared with TRBD2. The V segment lost 2 bases and the J segment 7 bases; nucleotides outside the gene matches: 13. CDR3 length equals 17 residues. The germline CDR1 and CDR2 sequences are SEHNR and FQNEAQ (reference sequence). The CDR3: CASSLRGTWSGRNTQYF. The DNA of the CDR3 is TGTGCCAGCAGCTTAAGAGGTACTTGGAGCGGGAGGAATACGCAGTATTTT.

The CDR3 DNA reads TGTGCCAGCTCACCAGGAGTCGGCGGGAGCTACAATGAGCAGTTCTTC. Its translation is CASSPGVGGSYNEQFF. This chain connects TRBV18 to TRBJ2-1; the match to TRBD2 covers 7 bases. V trimming: 2 bases; J trimming: 3 bases; junction bases outside the gene matches: 7. This CDR3 region has 16 residues. From germline, CDR1 is KGHSH and CDR2 LQKENI.

The V and J genes are TRBV7-2 and TRBJ2-1; no reliable D call. CDR3 size: 14 residues. In germline, CDR1 is SGHTA, CDR2 FQGNSA. Trimming pared 5 bases from V and 0 bases from J, leaving 8 bases between. The CDR3 DNA sequence: TGTGCCAGCAGCGCCAGGAGCTCCTACAATGAGCAGTTCTTC. It codes for CASSARSSYNEQFF.

V and J are TRBV7-9 and TRBJ2-2; the D call may be TRBD1 or TRBD2 (5 bases each). Germline assignment: CDR1 SEHNR and CDR2 FQNEAQ (reference sequence). Trimming removed 5 bases from V and 4 bases from J, with 11 bases in between. The CDR3 contains 14 residues. CDR3 region: CASSRGDGTGELFF. CDR3 nucleotides: TGTGCCAGCAGCCGAGGGGATGGCACCGGGGAGCTGTTTTTT.

The chain couples TRBV19 to TRBJ2-5; D is unresolved. The CDR3 has 13 amino acids. Germline V gene sequence: CDR1 LNHDA, CDR2 SQIVND (reference sequence). The ends were cut back, 2 bases at V and 4 bases at J, with 8 bases in the middle. CDR3 region: CASSISSPETQYF. CDR3 nucleotide sequence: TGTGCCAGTAGTATATCCTCCCCAGAGACCCAGTACTTC.

Many counts were recorded for this clone. The V gene is TRBV6-5, the J gene TRBJ1-5, with D perhaps TRBD1 (6 bases). Germline V CDR1 and CDR2: MNHEY, SVGAGI. The V end lost 4 bases, the J end lost 7 bases, and 11 bases lay between the germline ends. The CDR3 has 13 residues. The CDR3 DNA reads as TGTGCCAGCAGTTCAGGGGAAGGACAGCCCCAGCATTTT. It encodes CASSSGEGQPQHF.

The chain combines TRBV5-6 with TRBJ1-2, with D possibly TRBD1 on 6 matching bases. This CDR3 is built from 19 residues. Germline CDR1 and CDR2: SGHDT and YYEEEE. V was shortened by 0 bases and J by 4 bases, with 25 bases between the two germline ends. CDR3 region: CASSLAWGAQGRTPYGYTF. In nucleotides, the CDR3 is TGTGCCAGCAGCTTGGCGTGGGGGGCACAGGGCCGTACCCCCTATGGCTACACCTTC.

The chain carries TRBV18 and TRBJ2-7, with 10 bases matching TRBD2. Germline V gives CDR1 KGHSH, CDR2 LQKENI. V lost 3 bases, J lost 5 bases, and 7 bases stayed unmatched. CDR3 length equals 15 residues. CDR3 sequence (DNA): TGTGCCAGCTCACCTCTAGCGGGAGAGACCCACGAGCAGTACTTC. Translation gives CASSPLAGETHEQYF. Full variable domain (outside the CDR3, taken from reference TRBV18 and TRBJ2-7): NAGVMQNPRHLVRRRGQEARLRCSPMKGHSHVYWYRQLPEEGLKFMVYLQKENIIDESGMPKERFSAEFPKEGPSILRIQQVVRGDSAAYFCASSPLAGETHEQYFGPGTRLTVT.

J is TRBJ2-7 and V is TRBV2, with D perhaps being TRBD1 or TRBD2 (5 bases each). The CDR3 extends over 13 amino acids. V lost 4 bases and J 3 bases, leaving 10 bases between the germline ends. Germline loops: CDR1 SNHLY, CDR2 FYNNEI. The chain's CDR3 is CASSVGRNYEQYF. Written as DNA, the CDR3 is TGTGCCAGCAGTGTGGGACGGAACTACGAGCAGTACTTC.

The chain links TRBV28 to TRBJ2-7; 7 positions agree with TRBD2. Germline V lookup: CDR1 MDHEN, CDR2 SYDVKM. The CDR3 runs 14 residues. V lost 10 bases to trimming and J lost 1 base; unmatched junction nucleotides: 10. CDR3 coding DNA: TGTGCCATCCTACGAGCGGGAAAATCCTACGAGCAGTACTTC. Encoded protein: CAILRAGKSYEQYF. The entire variable domain, with the rest obtained from reference TRBV28 and TRBJ2-7, is as follows: DVKVTQSSRYLVKRTGEKVFLECVQDMDHENMFWYRQDPGLGLRLIYFSYDVKMKEKGDIPEGYSVSREKKERFSLILESASTNQTSMYLCAILRAGKSYEQYFGPGTRLTVT.

The gene calls are TRBV11-3 and TRBJ1-2; 7 positions agree with TRBD1. In germline, CDR1 is SGHNT, CDR2 YENEEA. V was clipped by 4 bases and J by 7 bases; unmatched bases: 12. This CDR3 contains 15 residues. This CDR3 is CASSYDRERSGGYTF. The CDR3, as DNA: TGTGCCAGCAGCTACGACAGGGAGAGGTCTGGTGGCTACACCTTC.